This T cell receptor beta chain was sequenced in a study of cytomegalovirus exposure and HLA in healthy donors. Study as a whole: A data release that came early held some 79 million unique TCRs from HLA-typed donors.

Study results and caveats: Versus the approximately 700-donor mean, an Asian-associated ancestry cluster reportedly showed fewer N-insertions in a later analysis. HLA allele associations emerged for some 16,000 TCR beta sequences in a later analysis, at 0.05 false discovery rate.

The CDR3 covers 13 residues. Germline values: CDR1 SNHLY, CDR2 FYNNEI. V dropped 6 bases and J dropped 5 bases, with 10 bases sitting between them. The table lists this clone with a few counts. Its antigen remains unknown. PCR employed 60 Vbeta and 13 Jbeta primers. TCRdb's copy holds only in-frame clones and misses some; the assay was immunoSEQ multiplex PCR. Of about 190,000 clones in the sample, roughly 80% were seen once. Sequencing was carried out using PBMCs. V usage is TRBV2 and J usage is TRBJ1-4, with TRBD1 as a possible D gene (5 bases). This sequence was found in a man aged 50-60 years in good health and CMV-seronegative. The CDR3 region has the DNA TGTGCCAGCAGGCGGGACGGGAATGAAAAACTGTTTTTT. It yields the protein CASRRDGNEKLFF. The variable domain in full, with the rest retrieved from reference TRBV2 and TRBJ1-4, is EPEVTQTPSHQVTQMGQEVILRCVPISNHLYFYWYRQILGQKVEFLVSFYNNEISEKSEIFDDQFSVERPDGSNFTLKIRSTKLEDSAMYFCASRRDGNEKLFFGSGTQLSVL.